These 30 T cell receptor beta chains came from one sample sequenced in a study of post-analysis software for immune sequencing data. cDNA libraries of TCR beta carried unique molecular identifiers. TCRdb used MiXCR to reprocess the PCR reads, holding one entry per CDR3 protein. The sample has hundreds of thousands of distinct CDR3 sequences, roughly 50% seen once. Antigens for these TCRs are unknown. Study results and caveats: Controls had lower frequencies than patients of 4 or 5 TRBV segments, which included TRBV5-6, TRBV5-1 and TRBV20-1.

Sequenced material: blood. The source of these receptors is a girl aged 10-17 years with multiple sclerosis.

CDR3 DNA sequence: TGCAGTGCCAGCCCCATGGGTTATATGAACACTGAAGCTTTCTTT. This gives the protein CSASPMGYMNTEAFF. The chain carries TRBV20-1 and TRBJ1-1; D unresolved. This CDR3 region has 15 residues. The germline V gene encodes CDR1 DFQATT and CDR2 SNEGSKA (reference sequence). Trimming removed 6 bases from V and 0 bases from J, with 17 bases in between.

The chain recombines TRBV10-3 with TRBJ2-1, with 11 bases fitting TRBD2. The V gene end was trimmed by 10 bases and the J gene end by 7 bases; junction bases not matched to a gene: 9. Germline V gives CDR1 ENHRY, CDR2 SYGVKD. This CDR3 contains 14 residues. The CDR3: CASLGTSGGNEQFF. The CDR3 coding sequence is TGTGCCAGCCTCGGGACTAGCGGAGGTAATGAGCAGTTCTTC.

Written as DNA, the CDR3 is TGCAGTGCTAGAGAGGGAGCTTCCTACAATGAGCAGTTCTTC. It encodes CSAREGASYNEQFF. V gene TRBV20-1 combines with J gene TRBJ2-1; maybe TRBD2 (5 bases). V lost 0 bases to trimming and J lost 1 base, with 7 bases between them. CDR3 length equals 14 residues. Per germline, CDR1 DFQATT and CDR2 SNEGSKA (reference sequence).

This clonotype has only a few counts. The chain employs TRBV7-2 and TRBJ1-2, with no clear D. CDR1 and CDR2 from the germline V gene are SGHTA and FQGNSA. The ends were cut back, 0 bases at V and 8 bases at J, with 13 bases in the middle. The CDR3 has 14 residues. Here the CDR3 reads CASSLAWPVGGYTF. CDR3 nucleotide sequence: TGTGCCAGCAGCTTAGCGTGGCCCGTAGGGGGCTACACCTTC.

This clonotype turned up a few times. This chain connects TRBV5-5 to TRBJ2-1; 8 bases match TRBD1. This CDR3 contains 16 residues. The junction had 7 bases not matched to a gene; V was cut back by 4 bases and J by 1 base. The V gene's germline CDR1 is SGHKS and CDR2 YYEKEE (reference sequence). In DNA, the CDR3 is TGTGCCAGCAGCCCCCGCGGACAGGGATCCTACAATGAGCAGTTCTTC. It yields the protein CASSPRGQGSYNEQFF.

The table lists this clonotype with a few counts. The chain uses TRBV12-3 or TRBV12-4 and TRBJ2-6; TRBD1 agrees at 8 bases. J gave up 0 bases and V 3 bases, and 4 bases lay outside the gene matches. The CDR3 length is 17 residues. This CDR3 is CASSLGTGSSGANVLTF. The CDR3 DNA reads as TGTGCCAGCAGTTTGGGGACAGGATCCTCTGGGGCCAACGTCCTGACTTTC.

The chain carries TRBV20-1 and TRBJ1-2; D is perhaps TRBD1 (5 bases). Trimming shortened V by 0 bases and J by 5 bases, and 19 bases separated the two germline ends. The CDR3 sequence is 16 residues long. Germline values: CDR1 DFQATT, CDR2 SNEGSKA (reference sequence). The CDR3 reads CSARDSGGGGGYGYTF. CDR3 bases: TGCAGTGCTAGAGATTCCGGCGGGGGAGGAGGGTATGGCTACACCTTC.

The chain combines TRBV7-6 with TRBJ2-5; 14 nucleotides align to TRBD2. The CDR3 length is 19 residues. Trimming removed 0 bases from V and 3 bases from J; junction bases left unmatched: 9. Germline-derived CDR1 and CDR2 are SGHVS and FNYEAQ. The CDR3 bases are TGTGCCAGCAGCTTAGCTTTGACTAGCGGGAGGGGCGAGAAAGAGACCCAGTACTTC. Translation gives CASSLALTSGRGEKETQYF.

In its sample, this clonotype was seen a few times. This chain's CDR3 is CSAREGGDEQFF. The CDR3 DNA follows: TGCAGTGCTAGAGAGGGTGGGGATGAGCAGTTCTTC. This chain links TRBV20-1 with TRBJ2-1; no reliable D call. In germline, CDR1 is DFQATT, CDR2 SNEGSKA (reference sequence). V lost 0 bases and J lost 8, with 8 bases in between. The CDR3 length is 12 residues.

The J gene is TRBJ2-1, the V gene TRBV7-9, with 10 bases aligning to TRBD2. The CDR3 is 11 residues long. In germline, CDR1 is SEHNR, CDR2 FQNEAQ (reference sequence). Trimming took 11 bases from V and 9 from J; bases not matched to a gene: 4. The CDR3, as DNA: TGTGCCGGACGACTAGCGGGTGAGCAGTTCTTC. Translated: CAGRLAGEQFF.

There are a few counts of this clonotype. The chain uses TRBV4-1 and TRBJ2-5, with 8 positions matching TRBD2. CDR1 and CDR2 (germline): MGHRA, YSYEKL. This CDR3 spans 13 amino acids. Germline trimming cut 4 bases from V and 11 bases from J; bases unmatched to any gene: 9. Here the CDR3 DNA reads TGCGCCAGCAGCCCCTTAGCGGGGCTAAAGCAGTACTTC. Translated, it gives CASSPLAGLKQYF.

This clonotype appeared a few times. This chain links TRBV29-1 with TRBJ2-5, with D possibly being TRBD2 (6 bases). The J call is in doubt because the DNA end fits TRBJ2-7 better. This CDR3 region has 11 residues. The germline CDR1 and CDR2 sequences are SQVTM and ANQGSEA. For the CDR3, the DNA is TGCAGCGTTACCACGGAGGGCGAGCAGTACTTC. It codes for CSVTTEGEQYF.

This clonotype was recorded once. The V and J genes are TRBV7-9 and TRBJ2-4, with 8 nucleotides matching TRBD2. The J call may not be correct, given that the DNA end is closer to TRBJ2-7. Germline CDR1 and CDR2: SEHNR and FQNEAQ (reference sequence). The CDR3 length is 15 residues. CDR3 DNA: TGTGCCAGCAGCTTAGACTCGGGACTAGTGTACGAGCAGTACTTC. Its translation is CASSLDSGLVYEQYF.

The chain combines TRBV7-8 with TRBJ1-2; D not certain. The ends were cut back, 1 base at V and 5 bases at J, with 11 bases in the middle. This CDR3 is 14 amino acids long. Germline CDR1 is SGHVS and CDR2 is FQNEAQ. CDR3: CASSLEVLWYGYTF. CDR3 nucleotide sequence: TGTGCCAGCAGCTTAGAGGTTTTATGGTATGGCTACACCTTC.

The chain has TRBV7-2 and TRBJ2-7, with a tentative D call TRBD1 (8 bases). The J call is doubtful: the DNA matches TRBJ2-5 better. From germline, CDR1 is SGHTA and CDR2 FQGNSA. The CDR3 is made up of 17 amino acids. For the CDR3, the DNA is TGTGCCAGCAGCTTAGTGGCTCGAACAGGGGGGGGAGAGACCCAGTACTTC. It yields the protein CASSLVARTGGGETQYF.

The chain recombines TRBV12-3 or TRBV12-4 with TRBJ2-1, with TRBD2 identical over 12 bases. This CDR3 has 15 residues. V lost 4 bases to trimming and J lost 9 bases; unmatched junction nucleotides: 7. As DNA, the CDR3 is TGTGCCAGCAGTTCGGGACTAGCGGGTCGGGGTGAGCAGTTCTTC. Translated: CASSSGLAGRGEQFF.

This clonotype was found a few times. The rearrangement uses TRBV7-6 and TRBJ2-7, with D perhaps TRBD1 (5 bases). The CDR3 contains 14 residues. V lost 5 bases and J lost 3, with 14 bases in between. CDR1 and CDR2 (germline): SGHVS, FNYEAQ. Here the CDR3 reads CASSPQGIIYEQYF. The CDR3, as DNA: TGTGCCAGCAGCCCCCAGGGAATCATCTACGAGCAGTACTTC.

The V gene is TRBV4-1, the J gene TRBJ2-6; 10 bases align to TRBD2. This CDR3 spans 16 amino acids. CDR1 is MGHRA and CDR2 is YSYEKL in the germline V gene. The ends lost 5 bases at V and 4 bases at J; junction bases unmatched: 5. The CDR3 here is CASSTPGLAGANVLTF. CDR3 sequence (DNA): TGCGCCAGCAGCACCCCGGGACTAGCGGGGGCCAACGTCCTGACTTTC.

The chain carries TRBV2 and TRBJ2-1; 10 bases align to TRBD1. The V segment lost 6 bases and the J segment 9 bases; nucleotides outside the gene matches: 14. Germline V gene sequence: CDR1 SNHLY, CDR2 FYNNEI. This CDR3 region has 16 residues. CDR3 DNA sequence: TGTGCCAGCAGAAGACAGGGGGCTTCCCTTGAGGGTGAGCAGTTCTTC. Its translation is CASRRQGASLEGEQFF.

The V and J genes are TRBV29-1 and TRBJ2-1, with 7 bases aligning to TRBD1. Gene TRBJ2-7 matches the end of the DNA better, so the J call may be wrong. CDR3 length equals 15 residues. The germline CDR1 and CDR2 sequences are SQVTM and ANQGSEA. CDR3 loop: CSATMTGPPIYEQYF. Written as DNA, the CDR3 is TGCAGCGCAACTATGACAGGGCCCCCTATATATGAGCAGTACTTC.

The chain has TRBV20-1 and TRBJ1-2; D ambiguous. V gave up 0 bases and J gave up 4 bases, with 15 bases separating them. Germline CDR1 DFQATT, CDR2 SNEGSKA (reference sequence). CDR3 length equals 15 residues. CDR3 amino acids: CSARESWVVGYGYTF. The CDR3 nucleotides read TGCAGTGCTAGAGAGTCGTGGGTAGTCGGCTATGGCTACACCTTC.

In this sample, this clonotype turned up a few times. The J gene is TRBJ2-7, the V gene TRBV5-5; D perhaps matches TRBD2 (5 bases). Near its end, the DNA agrees better with TRBJ2-5, so the J call may be wrong. This CDR3 spans 16 amino acids. CDR1 is SGHKS and CDR2 is YYEKEE in the germline V gene (reference sequence). CDR3 sequence: CASSLPRDLVGETQYF. The CDR3 DNA reads TGTGCCAGCAGCCTCCCGAGGGATCTGGTTGGCGAGACCCAGTACTTC.

V usage is TRBV6-6 and J usage is TRBJ2-2, with a possible D match to TRBD1 (5 bases). This CDR3 has 13 residues. Germline V lookup: CDR1 MNHNY, CDR2 SVGAGI (reference sequence). The germline V and J ends were trimmed by 7 bases and 6 bases, with 12 bases remaining between them. As DNA, the CDR3 is TGTGCCAGCAATTCATGGGGCCCCGGGGAGCTGTTTTTT. This codes for CASNSWGPGELFF.

Comments on this clonotype: A junction end diverges from the germline sequence, so it may reflect a read error. The CDR3 region is CASTALSSYNERFF. CDR3 bases: TGTGCCAGCACAGCGTTAAGCTCCTACAATGAGCGGTTTTTC. This chain links TRBV13 with TRBJ2-1; tentative D call: TRBD2 (5 bases). CDR1 is PRHDT and CDR2 is FYEKMQ in the germline V gene (reference sequence). CDR3 length: 14 residues.

The chain carries TRBV20-1 and TRBJ2-5; 10 bases fit TRBD2. The end of the DNA fits TRBJ2-7 better, so the J call may be wrong. The CDR3 extends over 16 amino acids. Germline V CDR1 and CDR2: DFQATT, SNEGSKA (reference sequence). CDR3 sequence reads: CSALVALAGVGYEQYF. CDR3 nucleotide sequence: TGCAGTGCTCTGGTCGCGCTAGCGGGAGTTGGTTACGAGCAGTACTTC.

The chain links TRBV12-3 or TRBV12-4 to TRBJ2-7; D ambiguous. V gave up 5 bases and J gave up 0 bases, with 11 bases separating them. The length of the CDR3 is 14 residues. The CDR3 region is CASSPSFSSYEQYF. In DNA form, the CDR3 reads TGTGCCAGCAGTCCGTCGTTTAGCTCCTACGAGCAGTACTTC.

V usage is TRBV28 and J usage is TRBJ2-3, with D possibly being TRBD2 (5 bases). The CDR3 has 13 residues. The V and J ends lost 2 bases and 6 bases respectively, with 9 bases between them. Germline CDR1 is MDHEN and CDR2 is SYDVKM. CDR3: CASSLPGLDTQYF. DNA for the CDR3: TGTGCCAGCAGTTTACCGGGGTTGGATACGCAGTATTTT.

This clonotype was counted between two and nine times. The V gene is TRBV15, the J gene TRBJ1-2, with a possible D match to TRBD1 (6 bases). This CDR3 is built from 15 residues. Germline-derived CDR1 and CDR2 are LNHNV and YYDKDF (reference sequence). Trimming cost V 5 bases and J 3 bases, with 16 bases left between them. CDR3 region: CATSLPDSPYYGYTF. In DNA form, the CDR3 reads TGTGCCACCAGCCTACCGGACAGCCCTTACTATGGCTACACCTTC. Using reference TRBV15 and TRBJ1-2 for the parts outside the CDR3, the full variable domain is DAMVIQNPRYQVTQFGKPVTLSCSQTLNHNVMYWYQQKSSQAPKLLFHYYDKDFNNEADTPDNFQSRRPNTSFCFLDIRSPGLGDTAMYLCATSLPDSPYYGYTFGSGTRLTVV.

The chain joins TRBV25-1 to TRBJ1-2, with D tentatively TRBD1 (5 bases). This CDR3 is built from 15 residues. The V end lost 6 bases, the J end lost 4 bases, and 18 bases lay between the germline ends. Germline values: CDR1 MGHDK, CDR2 SYGVNS. CDR3 in DNA: TGTGCCAGCAGGAAGATCCAGGGTTCAGTCTATGGCTACACCTTC. Amino acids: CASRKIQGSVYGYTF.

This clonotype came up a few times. This chain uses TRBV6-4 with TRBJ2-1; 7 bases match TRBD2. V gave up 3 bases and J gave up 7 bases; unmatched junction bases: 3. Germline CDR1 is MRHNA and CDR2 is SNTAGT. The CDR3 is made up of 13 amino acids. CDR3 region: CASSEGGGNEQFF. DNA of the CDR3: TGTGCCAGCAGTGAGGGGGGGGGAAATGAGCAGTTCTTC.